This entry is about one TCR beta chain. This clone was picked up a small number of times. This clone's antigen is unknown. Qualities for individual bases were not recorded, and no much larger clone is one base off. These data come from a study of shared clonotypes between healthy human individuals (dated by TCRdb to between 2020 and 2021). With respect to the entire study: A couple of women and a few men aged 18 to 49 years were included in the cohort. For each donor, CD4 naive and CD4 memory were each run on three plates, CD8 naive on two plates, and CD8 memory on one plate. To estimate repertoire size and how much clonotypes are shared between individuals, the study performed deep sequencing of blood TCR repertoires from 4 to 6 healthy adults. To increase sequencing depth and limit assay-specific biases, different laboratories used diverse techniques to prepare libraries and sequence TCR repertoires. Between about 0.8 and 9.5 billion PBMCs per donor were obtained by leukapheresis. What the study reported, not specific to this receptor: Sampling was restricted to blood, and TCR repertoires in tissues likely differ from the TCR repertoires found in blood. Sharing across several donors was observed for 5% to 6.5% of naive CD4, 3% to 3.5% of naive CD8, 2% to 2.5% of memory CD4, and around 0.42% of memory CD8 clonotypes. Naive subsets generally had larger estimated clonotype richness than memory subsets did. The genetic and exposure-history diversity represented was limited by the small number of donors. Rarefaction of sorted-subset datasets indicated incomplete sequencing despite the large sequencing depth. Pairwise subsampling indicated that sequencing depth was expected to affect the degree of clonotype sharing among donors. Higher generation probabilities were observed for clonotypes shared by all four sorted-subset donors than for non-shared clonotypes.

TCR CDR3 regions were amplified from genomic DNA by multiplex PCR using the deep immunoSEQ assay. For each cell subset, the extracted genomic DNA was distributed evenly across all wells of several immunoSEQ 96-well plates, and each plate served as one replicate. For sorted subsets, approximately 200 ng of genomic DNA, equivalent to 30,000 or so T cell genomes, went into each replicate PCR. Purified libraries were measured with a Qubit 3.0 fluorometer, size-checked on a Bioanalyzer 2100, and measured again with the KAPA Library Quantification kit. A separate single-read 150-cycle Illumina NextSeq 550 flow cell was used to sequence each immunoSEQ 96-well plate. Regarding the original processing steps: Because only junctional sequences without quality scores were contained in the immunoSEQ output, filtering matching that applied to full-length reads could not be performed. Sequences were annotated with PyIR, a Python wrapper for IgBLAST v1.9, using IMGT germline references to assign V/J genes and CDR3. Any read was removed if the V/J assignment was weak (E-value above 1e-6), the CDR3 was missing, or the read contained stop codons, out-of-frame junctions, or ambiguous translated residues. A V3J clonotype was defined by an identical inferred V gene, J gene, and CDR3 amino acid sequence. To compute the percentage overlap between repertoires, the number of shared unique clonotypes was divided by the size of the smaller repertoire. Repertoire richness was assessed with RTK rarefaction, the Chao1 estimator, and Recon v2.1 estimates of unobserved clonotypes. For all TCRbeta clonotypes obtained by the gDNA method from a few donors, generation probabilities were computed with OLGA. The source is immuneACCESS, and TCRdb retained only in-frame sequences with V and J called. Part of the clones is not carried over; for the studies checked, unresolved V genes explain less than half of this, and the remainder is unexplained. The DNA was the basis for D and trimming; V, J and clone size are from that table. The sample includes some 790,000 clones, with around 77% observed a single time. Around 1.8% of the sample goes to the ten largest clones.

The donors were healthy, HIV-negative adults with no recently reported acute infections or vaccinations. All donors were Caucasian adults living in Nashville, Tennessee, USA. CD4+ T cells were enriched by magnetic negative selection, after which naive cells were positively selected on CD45RA and the negative fraction was taken as the memory subset. Blood was obtained by leukapheresis, after which PBMCs were separated by Ficoll-Histopaque density gradient centrifugation and cryopreserved in liquid nitrogen vapor phase. Analytical flow cytometry was used to check the purity and quantity of each magnetically sorted T cell population. Each sorted fraction had its genomic DNA isolated and then quantified by UV absorbance on a Nanodrop 2000c. Trimmed from V: 4 bases; trimmed from J: 2 bases; junction bases lacking a gene match: 13. Based on the germline V gene, the CDR1 and CDR2 sequences are MRHNA and SNTAGT. From its cysteine to its phenylalanine, the CDR3 spans 18 amino acids. Only CDR3 DNA remains: 54 bases, in frame from the first base.

The sequence derives from a young woman in good health. This chain joins TRBV6-4 to TRBJ2-7, with 11 middle bases fitting TRBD2. The sequenced sample was memory CD4+ T cells sorted from blood. Taken with the paper, the label for cell subset or site translates to: CD45RA-negative fraction. The encoded CDR3 is CASSGKLAGAFLPYEQYF. In nucleotide form, the sequence is TGTGCCAGCAGTGGAAAACTAGCGGGAGCTTTCCTTCCCTACGAGCAGTACTTC.